This passage covers 5 T cell receptor beta chains from one sample sequenced in a study of CD8 T cells in ankylosing spondylitis. TCRdb ran MiXCR on the 5' RACE reads and lists one entry per CDR3 protein. Among 120,000 to 150,000 distinct CDR3 sequences listed, 7.5% to 9.5% were seen once. Source material: synovial fluid, either unsorted or a sorted T cell fraction (not recorded which). Source of these receptors: a male donor with ankylosing spondylitis.

The sample holds many counts of this clonotype. The V gene is TRBV20-1, the J gene TRBJ2-5, with a possible D match to TRBD2 (5 bases). This CDR3 is built from 16 residues. CDR1 DFQATT and CDR2 SNEGSKA come from the germline V gene (reference sequence). Trimming pared 0 bases from V and 1 base from J, leaving 15 bases between. CDR3 coding DNA: TGCAGTGCTAGAGACCGACTCGCGGGCTCCCAAGAGACCCAGTACTTC. This encodes CSARDRLAGSQETQYF.

This clonotype was recorded at least ten times. V usage is TRBV28 and J usage is TRBJ1-1; possibly TRBD1 for D (5 bases). The CDR3 extends over 13 amino acids. Germline CDR1 MDHEN, CDR2 SYDVKM. V gave up 6 bases and J gave up 6 bases, with 14 bases separating them. The CDR3 spells CASRTPSGAEAFF. Here the CDR3 DNA reads TGTGCCAGCAGAACCCCCTCGGGGGCTGAAGCTTTCTTT.

This clonotype was found a few times. The chain links TRBV7-2 to TRBJ2-2; TRBD2 agrees at 7 bases. Trimming took 1 base from V and 5 from J; bases not matched to a gene: 7. Germline V gene sequence: CDR1 SGHTA, CDR2 FQGNSA. There are 16 residues in the CDR3. DNA of the CDR3: TGTGCCAGCAGCTTAGTTGCGGGAGAAATTACCGGGGAGCTGTTTTTT. As protein: CASSLVAGEITGELFF.

This clonotype was seen ten or more times. V and J are TRBV5-1 and TRBJ2-5, with D unresolved. V lost 3 bases and J 0 bases, leaving 12 bases between the germline ends. The V gene's germline CDR1 is SGHRS and CDR2 YFSETQ. The CDR3 contains 15 residues. The CDR3 sequence is CASSSVGLNQETQYF. The CDR3 bases are TGCGCCAGCAGCTCTGTGGGATTAAACCAAGAGACCCAGTACTTC.

This CDR3 is CAIRKGFGDEQFF. DNA of the CDR3: TGTGCCATCAGGAAGGGATTTGGGGATGAGCAGTTCTTC. V usage is TRBV10-3 and J usage is TRBJ2-1; no clear D gene. The germline V and J ends were trimmed by 6 bases and 8 bases, with 14 bases remaining between them. The CDR3 covers 13 residues. The germline V gene encodes CDR1 ENHRY and CDR2 SYGVKD.